A single T cell receptor (beta chain) is shown here with its context. The sample originates from a study of shared clonotypes between healthy human individuals. The V end was cut by 2 bases, the J end by 1 base, with 6 bases between. The CDR3 extends over 14 amino acids. Germline V lookup: CDR1 MNHEY, CDR2 SVGAGI. The assay was immunoSEQ multiplex PCR, and TCRdb's table has in-frame clones only and misses some. The data hold over a million clones, with 65% to 80% observed a single time. Sequencing was carried out using memory CD4+ T cells sorted from blood. Subset here: CD45RA-negative fraction. This sequence joins TRBV6-5 and TRBJ2-1; a weak D match, TRBD2 (5 bases). The source of this sequence is a man aged 18 to 30 in good health. This CDR3 is CASSYTGSYNEQFF. CDR3 coding DNA: TGTGCCAGCAGTTACACGGGGTCCTACAATGAGCAGTTCTTC.